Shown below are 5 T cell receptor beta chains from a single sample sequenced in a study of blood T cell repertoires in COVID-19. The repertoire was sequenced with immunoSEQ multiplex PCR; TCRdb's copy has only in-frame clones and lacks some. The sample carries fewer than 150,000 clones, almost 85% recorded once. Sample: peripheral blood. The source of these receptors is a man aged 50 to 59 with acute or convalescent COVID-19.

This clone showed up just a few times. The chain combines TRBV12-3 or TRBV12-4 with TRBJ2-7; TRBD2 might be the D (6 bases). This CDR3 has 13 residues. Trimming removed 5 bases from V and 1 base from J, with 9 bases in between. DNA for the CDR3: TGTGCCAGCAGTCTCGGGGGATCCTACGAGCAGTACTTC. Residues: CASSLGGSYEQYF.

As DNA, the CDR3 is TGTGCCAGCAGCGGGGGGGGATGGAGTGAAAAACTGTTTTTT. This gives the protein CASSGGGWSEKLFF. The chain employs TRBV9 and TRBJ1-4; possible D gene TRBD1, 5 bases. The CDR3 spans 14 residues. Germline V gives CDR1 SGDLS, CDR2 YYNGEE. Trimming took 3 bases from V and 7 from J, leaving 13 bases between them. The variable domain in full, completed from reference TRBV9 and TRBJ1-4, reads DSGVTQTPKHLITATGQRVTLRCSPRSGDLSVYWYQQSLDQGLQFLIQYYNGEERAKGNILERFSAQQFPDLHSELNLSSLELGDSALYFCASSGGGWSEKLFFGSGTQLSVL.

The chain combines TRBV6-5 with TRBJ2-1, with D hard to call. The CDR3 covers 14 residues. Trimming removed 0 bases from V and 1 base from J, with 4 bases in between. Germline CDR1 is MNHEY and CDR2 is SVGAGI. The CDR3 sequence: CASSYSLSYNEQFF. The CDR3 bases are TGTGCCAGCAGTTACTCCTTATCCTACAATGAGCAGTTCTTC.

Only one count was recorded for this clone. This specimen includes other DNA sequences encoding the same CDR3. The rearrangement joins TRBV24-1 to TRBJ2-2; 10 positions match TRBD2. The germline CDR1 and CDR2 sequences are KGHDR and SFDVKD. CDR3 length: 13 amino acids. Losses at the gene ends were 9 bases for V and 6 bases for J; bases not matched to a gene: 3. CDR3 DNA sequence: TGTGCCACCGGGACTAGCGCGTCCGGGGAGCTGTTTTTT. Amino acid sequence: CATGTSASGELFF.

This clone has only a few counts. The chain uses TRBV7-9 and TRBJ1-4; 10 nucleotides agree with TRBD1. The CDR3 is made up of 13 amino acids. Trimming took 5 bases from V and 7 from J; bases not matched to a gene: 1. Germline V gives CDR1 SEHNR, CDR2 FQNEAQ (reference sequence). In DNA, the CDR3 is TGTGCCAGCAGCCGGGACAGGGGTGAAAAACTGTTTTTT. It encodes CASSRDRGEKLFF.